Sequencing of this TCR beta chain was carried out in a study of PD-L1 blockade in urothelial cancer. Study information: About 90% of the roughly 29 patients were males with bladder-origin urothelial cancer. The analyses of blood took place 3 weeks (second dose) and 6 weeks after treatment start.

Here immunoSEQ multiplex PCR was the method, and the copy in TCRdb shows in-frame clones only, minus some. The sample consists of about 84,000 clones, about four fifths of them appearing once. A single count supports this clone. This CDR3 spans 15 amino acids. V was cut by 0 bases and J by 5 bases, with 11 bases left in between. Germline lookup yields CDR1 LGHNA and CDR2 YSLEER. The chain couples TRBV4-3 to TRBJ1-3, with a possible D match to TRBD1 (6 bases). The sample here was PBMCs, taken around atezolizumab (anti-PD-L1) treatment. This clonotype originated in a man aged 65-85 years with urothelial cancer. CDR3 region: CASSQDSDSRNTIYF. The CDR3 DNA is TGCGCCAGCAGCCAAGATTCGGACAGTCGAAACACCATATATTTT.